Listed below are T cell receptor beta chains from one sample, sequenced in a study of CD8 T cells in Susac syndrome. TCRdb analysed the immunoSEQ multiplex PCR reads with MiXCR anew, one entry per CDR3 protein. The sample holds 350,000 to 550,000 distinct CDR3 sequences, approximately 89% seen once. The sample was CD8+ T cells from PBMCs. These receptors came from a human donor with multiple sclerosis. The CDR3 runs from the conserved cysteine through the conserved F or W. The order of the fields is clone size, J gene, V gene, D gene, CDR3 DNA, CDR3 protein. A D gene is named only where the DNA matches it firmly. Size values are once, few and many counts, or a class for expanded clones, and some rows have none.

.,TRBJ1-1,TRBV11-2,.,TGTGCCAGCACCTACCTTGTGGGCAGGGGAACTGAAGCTTTCTTT,CASTYLVGRGTEAFF
.,TRBJ2-2,TRBV20-1,TRBD2,TGCAGTGCTAGAGATATAAAGCGGGGGTACACCGGGGAGCTGTTTTTT,CSARDIKRGYTGELFF
.,TRBJ1-1,TRBV7-9,.,TGTGCCAGCAGCCCCTATCTAGGTAGCACTGAAGCTTTCTTT,CASSPYLGSTEAFF
once,TRBJ2-3,TRBV28,.,TGTGCCAGCAGCCTCCCCAAGATCGGGGTGACAGATACGCAGTATTTT,CASSLPKIGVTDTQYF
.,TRBJ1-5,TRBV12-3/TRBV12-4,.,TGTGCCAGCAGCCCCGGGCCCCAAAGCGTACCCCAGCATTTT,CASSPGPQSVPQHF
.,TRBJ1-4,TRBV5-1,.,TGCGCCAGCAGCCAAGGGAGCATGAATGAAAAACTGTTTTTT,CASSQGSMNEKLFF
once,TRBJ2-7,TRBV28,TRBD1,TGTGCCAGCTCCCAGGACAGGGACTTGCCCTACGAGCAGTACTTC,CASSQDRDLPYEQYF
.,TRBJ1-2,TRBV30,.,TGTGCCTGGAGTTCTGCGGACGCCGATGGCTACACCTTC,CAWSSADADGYTF
.,TRBJ2-1,TRBV6-8,.,TGTGCCAGCACCTGGAGCCTAATTTGGGGCAATGAGCAGTTCTTC,CASTWSLIWGNEQFF
.,TRBJ1-1,TRBV4-1,.,TGCGCCAGCAGCCAAGAATCCGGACTAATGAACACTGAAGCTTTCTTT,CASSQESGLMNTEAFF
.,TRBJ2-1,TRBV5-1,TRBD2,TGTGCCAGTAGTTCCGGACTAGCGGGAGGATCCTACAATGAGCAGTTCTTC,CASSSGLAGGSYNEQFF
.,TRBJ1-1,TRBV5-6,.,TGTGCCAGCAGCTTGTACGAGAACACTGAAGCTTTCTTT,CASSLYENTEAFF
.,TRBJ1-1,TRBV5-1,.,TGCGCCAGCAGCTTGAGGGGGGCAGGCACTGAGGCTTTCTTT,CASSLRGAGTEAFF
.,TRBJ2-7,TRBV4-2,.,TGTGCCAGCAGCCAAGCCGGGACTTTCCCCTACGAGCAGTACTTC,CASSQAGTFPYEQYF
.,TRBJ1-5,TRBV27,.,TGTGCCAGCAGTTTAGGGGCGCATCAGCCCCAGCATTTT,CASSLGAHQPQHF
once,TRBJ2-1,TRBV6-2/TRBV6-3,.,TGTGCCAGCAGTTACTCGAACGGGGTTGAGCAGTTCTTC,CASSYSNGVEQFF
.,TRBJ2-7,TRBV25-1,.,TGTGCCAGCAGTGAGGAGGGGTTAGGGTACGAGCAGTACTTC,CASSEEGLGYEQYF
.,TRBJ2-3,TRBV30,TRBD2,TGTGCCTGGAGGACGCTTAGCGGGGGGGTCGAAAAATGCACAGATACGCAGTATTTT,CAWRTLSGGVEKCTDTQYF
.,TRBJ2-1,TRBV12-3/TRBV12-4,TRBD1,TGTGCCACCGCTTCCCGACAGGGTACTTTTATCTGGAATGAGCAGTTCTTC,CATASRQGTFIWNEQFF
.,TRBJ2-3,TRBV9,.,TGTGCCAGCAGCGAAGGGGTGAAGGTTCTCACAGATACGCAGTATTTT,CASSEGVKVLTDTQYF
.,TRBJ2-1,TRBV19,.,TGTGCCAGTAGTTCCTTGGAGAATGAGCAGTTCTTC,CASSSLENEQFF
.,TRBJ2-2,TRBV2,TRBD2,TGTGCCAGCAGGGGCCTAGCGGGCCCGAACACCGGGGAGCTGTTTTTT,CASRGLAGPNTGELFF
.,TRBJ2-5,TRBV27,.,TGTGCCACTCGGGCCGCGTCAGGGCCACAAGAGACCCAGTACTTC,CATRAASGPQETQYF
.,TRBJ1-5,TRBV4-1,TRBD1,TGCGCCAGCAGCCAAGTTCAGGGGGGTTCGAGTTATCAGCCCCAGCATTTT,CASSQVQGGSSYQPQHF
.,TRBJ2-3,TRBV6-6,.,TGTGCCAGCAGGGACGGGACTAGCACAGATACGCAGTATTTT,CASRDGTSTDTQYF
.,TRBJ2-7,TRBV18,.,TGTGCCAGCTCACCTGCCGGCGGGTACTACTACGAGCAGTACTTC,CASSPAGGYYYEQYF
.,TRBJ2-1,TRBV19,TRBD1,TGTGCCAGTAGTATAGGCGCTAGACAGGGACCATACCTGTACAATGAGCAGTTCTTC,CASSIGARQGPYLYNEQFF
.,TRBJ2-7,TRBV7-9,TRBD1,TGTGCCAGCAGCTCAACAGGGGAAACCCTTTACGAGCAGTACTTC,CASSSTGETLYEQYF
.,TRBJ2-2,TRBV18,.,TGTGCCAGCTCACCACTTATGCCCAACCTACCGAACACCGGGGAGCTGTTTTTT,CASSPLMPNLPNTGELFF
.,TRBJ2-3,TRBV6-1,TRBD2,TGTGCCAGCAGTGATCCGGGGGGGGCAGATACGCAGTATTTT,CASSDPGGADTQYF
few,TRBJ2-7,TRBV6-1,.,TGTGCCAGCAGTGAAGGGGCCGGGGCCTCCTACGAGCAGTACTTC,CASSEGAGASYEQYF
.,TRBJ1-1,TRBV5-1,TRBD1,TGCGCCAGCAGCCTCAACAGGGGAATGAACACTGAAGCTTTCTTT,CASSLNRGMNTEAFF
few,TRBJ2-2,TRBV6-5,.,TGTGCCAGCAGTTACGCGGCGGGAAAGAACACCGGGGAGCTGTTTTTT,CASSYAAGKNTGELFF
.,TRBJ1-1,TRBV5-5,.,TGTGCCAGCAGCTTGGATCCGGGGTGGAACACTGAAGCTTTCTTT,CASSLDPGWNTEAFF
few,TRBJ2-7,TRBV13,TRBD1,TGTGCCAGCAGCCGACTGATGACAGGGAACTACGAGCAGTACTTC,CASSRLMTGNYEQYF
once,TRBJ1-2,TRBV19,.,TGTGCCAGTAGGGTCGGCTATGGCTACACCTTC,CASRVGYGYTF
.,TRBJ2-7,TRBV15,.,TGTGCCACCAGTGAAGATCAGGGGGAGGTGTACGAGCAGTACTTC,CATSEDQGEVYEQYF
.,TRBJ2-3,TRBV20-1,.,TGCAGTGCTAGAGATCCAGTTAGCACAGATACGCAGTATTTT,CSARDPVSTDTQYF
.,TRBJ2-3,TRBV19,.,TGTGCCAGTAGTACGGACCTCACAGATACGCAGTATTTT,CASSTDLTDTQYF
.,TRBJ2-1,TRBV5-1,TRBD2,TGCGCCAGCGGACTAGCGGGTTTTAATGAGCAGTTCTTC,CASGLAGFNEQFF
.,TRBJ2-1,TRBV6-1,.,TGTGCCAGCGCAAACGGAAGATCCTACAATGAGCAGTTCTTC,CASANGRSYNEQFF
.,TRBJ2-1,TRBV27,.,TGTGCCAGCAGTTTACCTAGTCGAGGCAATGAGCAGTTCTTC,CASSLPSRGNEQFF
.,TRBJ1-1,TRBV27,.,TGTGCCAGCAGTTTTAAATCGTCGGATCCTTGGACTGAAGCTTTCTTT,CASSFKSSDPWTEAFF
once,TRBJ2-6,TRBV5-5,.,TGTGCCAGCAGACCGGACAGCTCTGGGGCCAACGTCCTGACTTTC,CASRPDSSGANVLTF
.,TRBJ2-1,TRBV6-6,TRBD1,TGTGCCAGCAGTTACTCAGGGGGCGAAGCCTACAATGAGCAGTTCTTC,CASSYSGGEAYNEQFF
few,TRBJ2-7,TRBV7-8,TRBD1,TGTGCCAGCAGCACAAGGACAGGGGGTTTCAACGAGCAGTACTTT,CASSTRTGGFNEQYF
few,TRBJ1-5,TRBV6-5,.,TGTGCCAGCAGCCCCGGGGGTCAGCCCCAGCATTTT,CASSPGGQPQHF
few,TRBJ2-1,TRBV4-2,TRBD2,TGTGCCAGCAGCCAAACCACCGTAGCGGGATCAACTAGGGATGAGCAGTTCTTC,CASSQTTVAGSTRDEQFF
few,TRBJ2-2,TRBV25-1,TRBD1,TGTGCCAGCAGTGGGGGTCAGGGGGCGGGCGGCGGGGAGCTGTTTTTT,CASSGGQGAGGGELFF